Below, 18 T cell receptor beta chains from the same sample are listed, as sequenced in a study of blood T cell repertoires in COVID-19. The data were produced by immunoSEQ multiplex PCR, yet TCRdb's version contains in-frame clones alone and is incomplete. The data hold 150,000 to 200,000 clones, with 88% observed a single time. The specimen was peripheral blood. These receptors came from a man aged 65 to 79 with active or convalescent COVID-19.

The rearrangement joins TRBV4-1 to TRBJ1-4; perhaps TRBD1 as D (6 bases). V was shortened by 3 bases and J by 2 bases, with 13 bases between the two germline ends. Germline V gene sequence: CDR1 MGHRA, CDR2 YSYEKL. The CDR3 covers 16 residues. Written as DNA, the CDR3 is TGCGCCAGCAGCCATAGAGCAGGGGCCACTAATGAAAAACTGTTTTTT. Translating it yields CASSHRAGATNEKLFF.

The chain links TRBV19 to TRBJ1-5, with 7 bases identical to TRBD1. Trimming removed 4 bases from V and 2 bases from J; junction bases left unmatched: 8. The CDR3 is made up of 16 amino acids. Germline V gene data show CDR1 as LNHDA and CDR2 as SQIVND (reference sequence). The CDR3 sequence is CASSTRQGRGNQPQHF. CDR3 DNA: TGTGCCAGTAGTACACGACAGGGTCGGGGCAATCAGCCCCAGCATTTT.

This clone was recorded once. The genes are TRBV19 and TRBJ1-1; 7 nucleotides match TRBD1. This CDR3 contains 17 residues. The V gene end was trimmed by 3 bases and the J gene end by 1 base; junction bases not matched to a gene: 11. CDR1 and CDR2 (germline): LNHDA, SQIVND (reference sequence). Here the CDR3 reads CASSMLGSGQPNTEAFF. The CDR3 coding sequence is TGTGCCAGTAGTATGTTGGGATCGGGACAGCCGAACACTGAAGCTTTCTTT. Combining the CDR3 with reference TRBV19 and TRBJ1-1 gives the whole variable domain DGGITQSPKYLFRKEGQNVTLSCEQNLNHDAMYWYRQDPGQGLRLIYYSQIVNDFQKGDIAEGYSVSREKKESFPLTVTSAQKNPTAFYLCASSMLGSGQPNTEAFFGQGTRLTVV.

The V call is TRBV2, the J call TRBJ2-1; 11 bases agree with TRBD2. This CDR3 is 14 amino acids long. J lost 9 bases, V lost 7 bases, and 8 bases had no gene match. Looked up from germline, CDR1 is SNHLY and CDR2 is FYNNEI. CDR3 region: CASTGSGGVGEQFF. DNA of the CDR3: TGTGCCAGCACAGGTAGCGGGGGGGTAGGTGAGCAGTTCTTC. The complete variable domain, with remaining parts taken from reference TRBV2 and TRBJ2-1, reads EPEVTQTPSHQVTQMGQEVILRCVPISNHLYFYWYRQILGQKVEFLVSFYNNEISEKSEIFDDQFSVERPDGSNFTLKIRSTKLEDSAMYFCASTGSGGVGEQFFGPGTRLTVL.

The chain employs TRBV18 and TRBJ2-5, with 7 bases fitting TRBD1. Germline V lookup: CDR1 KGHSH, CDR2 LQKENI. Trimming took 5 bases from V and 9 from J; bases not matched to a gene: 6. CDR3 length: 12 amino acids. CDR3 amino acids: CASSLDRSSQYF. The CDR3 DNA reads as TGTGCCAGCTCATTGGACAGGTCTTCCCAGTACTTC.

The chain is built from TRBV5-6 and TRBJ1-5; D remains ambiguous. There are 15 residues in the CDR3. V was trimmed by 3 bases and J by 3 bases, leaving 13 bases between them. Germline V gene data show CDR1 as SGHDT and CDR2 as YYEEEE. In DNA form, the CDR3 reads TGTGCCAGCAGCTCGGCCGGACTTGCCAATCAGCCCCAGCATTTT. Amino acid sequence: CASSSAGLANQPQHF.

This clone has only a few counts. This chain links TRBV10-1 with TRBJ2-2; D is ambiguous. V shed 10 bases and J shed 2 bases, with 14 bases lying between them. Germline values: CDR1 WNHNN, CDR2 SYGVQD (reference sequence). The CDR3 is made up of 14 amino acids. CDR3 nucleotide sequence: TGCGCCACTACGAGGTCGAGAAACACCGGGGAGCTGTTTTTT. This codes for CATTRSRNTGELFF.

The chain has TRBV12-3 or TRBV12-4 and TRBJ2-7, with D unresolved. The CDR3 has 13 amino acids. The V end was cut by 7 bases, the J end by 6 bases, with 16 bases between. As DNA, the CDR3 is TGTGCCAGCACCTCCAGCTCAACGGGCGAGCAGTACTTC. Its translation is CASTSSSTGEQYF.

V is TRBV28 and J is TRBJ1-1; no reliable D call. The V and J ends lost 3 bases and 10 bases respectively, with 15 bases between them. The CDR3 length is 13 residues. The germline gives CDR1 MDHEN, CDR2 SYDVKM. CDR3 sequence reads: CASSFPRGPGAFF. In DNA form, the CDR3 reads TGTGCCAGCAGTTTCCCCAGAGGGCCCGGAGCTTTCTTT.

The chain joins TRBV5-1 to TRBJ2-5, with D unclear. CDR3 length equals 12 residues. Germline V lookup: CDR1 SGHRS, CDR2 YFSETQ. Trimming took off 1 base at V and 4 bases at J, with 5 bases between the two ends. CDR3 loop: CASSLFGETQYF. In nucleotides, the CDR3 is TGCGCCAGCAGCTTGTTCGGAGAGACCCAGTACTTC.

This clone was seen a handful of times. The V call is TRBV6-5, the J call TRBJ2-7; 7 bases are shared with TRBD1. There are 14 residues in the CDR3. J gave up 2 bases and V 6 bases, and 7 bases lay outside the gene matches. CDR1 is MNHEY, CDR2 SVGAGI, per germline. CDR3 region: CASRPQGVPYEQYF. CDR3 DNA sequence: TGTGCCAGCAGGCCCCAGGGGGTCCCCTACGAGCAGTACTTC.

CDR3: CASSFLAGETQYF. The CDR3 bases are TGTGCCAGCAGCTTTCTAGCAGGCGAGACCCAGTACTTC. The chain links TRBV11-3 to TRBJ2-5; the D gene is possibly TRBD2 (5 bases). The CDR3 loop spans 13 amino acids. The V end lost 3 bases, the J end lost 5 bases, and 10 bases lay between the germline ends. Germline V gene data show CDR1 as SGHNT and CDR2 as YENEEA.

The chain uses TRBV5-4 and TRBJ2-5; tentatively, D is TRBD1 (6 bases). Trimming took 3 bases from V and 7 from J, leaving 10 bases between them. The CDR3 runs to 12 residues. The germline V gene encodes CDR1 SGHNT and CDR2 YYREEE (reference sequence). The CDR3 is CASSSDSGTQYF. CDR3 DNA: TGTGCCAGCAGCTCGGACAGCGGGACCCAGTACTTC.

This clone was recorded only once. V is TRBV7-6 and J is TRBJ2-3; maybe TRBD1 (5 bases). The CDR3 extends over 15 amino acids. The germline V and J ends were trimmed by 5 bases and 1 base, with 13 bases remaining between them. From germline, CDR1 is SGHVS and CDR2 FNYEAQ. The CDR3 nucleotides are TGTGCCAGCAGCCCCTTTGGGGCTGGCACAGATACGCAGTATTTT. This translates into CASSPFGAGTDTQYF.

This chain connects TRBV10-3 to TRBJ2-3, with 8 bases identical to TRBD2. CDR3 length: 14 residues. With V trimmed by 6 bases and J by 0 bases, 2 bases remained unmatched. CDR1 is ENHRY, CDR2 SYGVKD, per germline. The CDR3 loop is CAIRGTRSTDTQYF. In DNA form, the CDR3 reads TGTGCCATCAGGGGGACTAGAAGCACAGATACGCAGTATTTT.

The chain is built from TRBV4-3 and TRBJ2-7; no reliable D call. The length of the CDR3 is 13 residues. Trimming left V 1 base short and J 9 bases short, with 13 bases between. CDR1 is LGHNA, CDR2 YSLEER, per germline. For the CDR3, the DNA is TGCGCCAGCAGCCAAGGGCTACAAGCGACGCAGTACTTC. Its protein product is CASSQGLQATQYF.

CDR3 nucleotide sequence: TGCGCCAGCAGCCAAGATCCGGGACAGGGGGCGTACGAGCAGTACTTC. This gives the protein CASSQDPGQGAYEQYF. The rearrangement uses TRBV4-3 and TRBJ2-7; TRBD1 agrees at 12 bases. The V segment lost 0 bases and the J segment 4 bases; nucleotides outside the gene matches: 4. Germline V gene sequence: CDR1 LGHNA, CDR2 YSLEER. This CDR3 has 16 amino acids.

The rearrangement joins TRBV15 to TRBJ2-1, with TRBD1 matching over 9 bases. J lost 6 bases, V lost 8 bases, and 8 bases had no gene match. Germline V gene lookup returns CDR1 LNHNV and CDR2 YYDKDF (reference sequence). The CDR3 has 14 residues. The CDR3: CATARDRARNEQFF. CDR3 DNA: TGTGCCACCGCGAGGGACAGGGCTCGCAATGAGCAGTTCTTC. Looking up the rest from reference TRBV15 and TRBJ2-1 gives the full variable domain: DAMVIQNPRYQVTQFGKPVTLSCSQTLNHNVMYWYQQKSSQAPKLLFHYYDKDFNNEADTPDNFQSRRPNTSFCFLDIRSPGLGDTAMYLCATARDRARNEQFFGPGTRLTVL.